This T cell receptor (beta chain) was sequenced during a study of a mutant IDH1 vaccine in newly diagnosed glioma. For the study at large: Most had both radiotherapy and temozolomide beforehand; others had only one.

The time point was: week 5, during vaccination. In every dose of vaccine, 300 ug of mutant IDH1 20-mer peptide was given alongside topical imiquimod. The repertoire was sequenced with immunoSEQ multiplex PCR; TCRdb's copy has only in-frame clones and lacks some. Here the sample spans about 40,000 clones, roughly 92% being singletons. Notes on this clone: Antigen unknown.

The source of this sequence is a man aged 45-65 years with glioma. Here the sequenced sample was PBMCs, taken from a glioma patient whose treatment included an IDH1 peptide vaccine.

The CDR3 sequence is CASSPQAVYNSPLHF. The CDR3 nucleotides are TGTGCCAGCAGCCCACAGGCAGTCTATAATTCACCCCTCCACTTT. V gene TRBV7-2 combines with J gene TRBJ1-6; tentatively, D is TRBD1 (5 bases). In germline, CDR1 is SGHTA, CDR2 FQGNSA. V was pared by 5 bases and J by 3 bases, with 11 bases between. This CDR3 has 15 amino acids.